This T cell receptor beta chain was recorded in a study of technical replicates of blood from several donors. Per germline, CDR1 SGHRS and CDR2 YFSETQ. The CDR3 sequence is 13 residues long. Trimming cost V 3 bases and J 3 bases, with 9 bases left between them. This clone was seen only a few times. The repertoire was sequenced with immunoSEQ multiplex PCR; TCRdb's copy has only in-frame clones and lacks some. The sample holds some 77,000 clones, approximately 96% seen once. This chain connects TRBV5-1 to TRBJ2-5; possible D gene TRBD2, 5 bases. The source of this sequence is a human donor in good health. Source material: T cells isolated from PBMCs. DNA for the CDR3: TGCGCCAGCAGCTCACTAGAGAAAGAGACCCAGTACTTC. Protein sequence: CASSSLEKETQYF.